Presented here are 27 T cell receptor beta chains from one specimen sequenced in a study of shared clonotypes between healthy human individuals. The data were produced by immunoSEQ multiplex PCR, yet TCRdb's version contains in-frame clones alone and is incomplete. The sample records approximately 1,000,000 clones, 78% being singletons. Material for sequencing was memory CD4+ T cells from PBMCs. Subset in this sample: CD45RA-negative fraction. The receptors were sampled from a young man in good health. Some clones in this sample may be carry-over from other donors' samples.

The chain employs TRBV12-5 and TRBJ2-5; 10 bases fit TRBD1. This CDR3 has 17 amino acids. CDR1 and CDR2 from the germline V gene are LGHNT and FRNRAP. The J segment lost 3 bases and the V segment lost 1 base, leaving 8 bases of the junction unmatched. CDR3 coding DNA: TGTGCTAGTGGTTTGGACAGGGACAGGGGCCCTAAAGAGACCCAGTACTTC. Protein: CASGLDRDRGPKETQYF.

This clone has at least ten counts. Additional DNA sequences in this sample encode the identical CDR3. The chain joins TRBV9 to TRBJ2-7, with 10 positions matching TRBD1. The CDR3 is 14 residues long. J was trimmed by 3 bases and V by 2 bases; bases with no gene match: 2. The germline CDR1 and CDR2 sequences are SGDLS and YYNGEE. The CDR3 DNA sequence: TGTGCCAGCAGCGTTGGGGACAGGGGCTACGAGCAGTACTTC. It specifies CASSVGDRGYEQYF. The complete variable domain, with remaining parts taken from reference TRBV9 and TRBJ2-7, reads DSGVTQTPKHLITATGQRVTLRCSPRSGDLSVYWYQQSLDQGLQFLIQYYNGEERAKGNILERFSAQQFPDLHSELNLSSLELGDSALYFCASSVGDRGYEQYFGPGTRLTVT.

Only one count was recorded for this clone. The chain links TRBV6-5 to TRBJ1-2; TRBD1 agrees at 7 bases. CDR3 length: 15 residues. The V gene end was trimmed by 0 bases and the J gene end by 5 bases; junction bases not matched to a gene: 6. Germline V lookup: CDR1 MNHEY, CDR2 SVGAGI. As DNA, the CDR3 is TGTGCCAGCAGTTACTCTACAGGGGTCCAATATGGCTACACCTTC. Its protein is CASSYSTGVQYGYTF.

In this sample, this clone turned up a few times. A much bigger clone sits one base away, suggesting this may be a read error. The same CDR3 is also encoded by other DNA sequences in this sample. The chain employs TRBV5-1 and TRBJ2-6, with D unresolved. V lost 4 bases and J lost 0, with 5 bases in between. The germline V gene has CDR1 SGHRS and CDR2 YFSETQ. The CDR3 sequence is 14 residues long. CDR3 sequence (DNA): TGCGCCAGCAGCCCCCCCTCTGGGGCCAACGTCCTGACTTTC. Encoded protein: CASSPPSGANVLTF.

This chain links TRBV5-1 with TRBJ1-4; 7 nucleotides match TRBD1. V was pared by 0 bases and J by 5 bases, with 7 bases of the junction left unmatched. Looked up from germline, CDR1 is SGHRS and CDR2 is YFSETQ. This CDR3 is 16 amino acids long. The CDR3 is CASSLGVQGENEKLFF. CDR3 DNA: TGCGCCAGCAGCTTGGGGGTGCAGGGGGAGAATGAAAAACTGTTTTTT.

In the case of this clone: This CDR3 is missing its conserved last phenylalanine or tryptophan, likely due to a read error. Because the CDR3's place on the DNA is in doubt, the DNA is left out and the CDR3 is given as listed by TCRdb. The chain employs TRBV6-6 and TRBJ2-7; TRBD2, the table's D call, was not compared with the DNA. The CDR3 spans 13 residues, counting both ends. The germline gives CDR1 MNHNY, CDR2 SVGAGI (reference sequence). CDR3 sequence reads: CASSWTLGGVDLA.

V and J are TRBV10-2 and TRBJ1-5; 8 bases are a match to TRBD1. Trimming at V came to 6 bases and at J to 5 bases, leaving 6 bases not matched to a gene. The CDR3 is 14 residues long. Germline CDR1 is WSHSY and CDR2 is SAAADI. The CDR3 DNA follows: TGCGCCAGCAGGGAGACAGGGGTCCATCAGCCCCAGCATTTT. This encodes CASRETGVHQPQHF.

The chain couples TRBV28 to TRBJ2-4; 11 bases align to TRBD2. This CDR3 contains 15 residues. The trim removed 8 bases at V and 7 bases at J, leaving 10 bases unmatched. CDR1 and CDR2 from the germline V gene are MDHEN and SYDVKM. The CDR3 DNA is TGTGCCAGCGGGGCTAGCGGGAGGTCAGGGAACATTCAGTACTTC. Protein product: CASGASGRSGNIQYF.

The V and J genes are TRBV7-9 and TRBJ1-2, with D hard to call. The CDR3 contains 12 residues. Germline assignment: CDR1 SEHNR and CDR2 FQNEAQ (reference sequence). Trimming took 5 bases from V and 6 from J, leaving 10 bases between them. This chain's CDR3 is CASSRSSDGYTF. The CDR3 bases are TGTGCCAGCAGCCGATCGAGTGATGGCTACACCTTC.

The chain recombines TRBV25-1 with TRBJ2-7; 7 bases agree with TRBD2. V shed 3 bases and J 1 base; nucleotides not matched to a gene: 6. CDR3 length: 15 amino acids. Germline-derived CDR1 and CDR2 are MGHDK and SYGVNS. This chain's CDR3 is CASSEGGSGSYEQYF. The CDR3 DNA reads as TGTGCCAGCAGTGAGGGGGGGAGTGGATCCTACGAGCAGTACTTC.

The chain combines TRBV27 with TRBJ2-3; TRBD1 might be the D (7 bases). The CDR3 is 17 amino acids. Germline V gives CDR1 MNHEY, CDR2 SMNVEV (reference sequence). V was trimmed by 5 bases and J by 4 bases, leaving 22 bases between them. Here the CDR3 reads CASSPQGGDPSADTQYF. As DNA, the CDR3 is TGTGCCAGCAGTCCGCAGGGGGGCGATCCTAGTGCAGATACGCAGTATTTT.

The chain uses TRBV27 and TRBJ2-1, with TRBD2 matching 9 bases. The CDR3 is 15 amino acids. Germline V gives CDR1 MNHEY, CDR2 SMNVEV (reference sequence). The V segment lost 3 bases and the J segment 6 bases; nucleotides outside the gene matches: 6. DNA for the CDR3: TGTGCCAGCAGTTTGGGGACTAGCACCGTCAATGAGCAGTTCTTC. Translation gives CASSLGTSTVNEQFF.

The DNA of the CDR3 is TGCAGTGCTAGCTTAGTCAATGAGCAGTTCTTC. Translating gives CSASLVNEQFF. This chain links TRBV20-1 with TRBJ2-1, with no clear D. The CDR3 totals 11 residues. Germline CDR1 is DFQATT and CDR2 is SNEGSKA (reference sequence). V lost 3 bases and J 6 bases, leaving 6 bases between the germline ends.

The CDR3 DNA is TGTGCCAGTAGTAGGACGGGACATAGCAATCAGCCCCAGCATTTT. Its translation: CASSRTGHSNQPQHF. The chain has TRBV19 and TRBJ1-5; D perhaps matches TRBD1 (6 bases). The CDR3 runs to 15 residues. Germline loops: CDR1 LNHDA, CDR2 SQIVND (reference sequence). Trimming took 4 bases from V and 0 from J, leaving 10 bases between them.

This clone was counted only a few times. This chain links TRBV18 with TRBJ2-5; tentatively, D is TRBD1 or TRBD2 (6 bases each). The CDR3 is 13 residues long. Germline V gene lookup returns CDR1 KGHSH and CDR2 LQKENI. V was clipped by 4 bases and J by 5 bases, with 11 bases between them. In nucleotides, the CDR3 is TGTGCCAGCTCACAACAGGGAGGTGAGACCCAGTACTTC. Residues: CASSQQGGETQYF.

V gene TRBV27 combines with J gene TRBJ1-2, with D possibly being TRBD1 (6 bases). The germline V gene has CDR1 MNHEY and CDR2 SMNVEV (reference sequence). This CDR3 comprises 15 residues. V lost 1 base to trimming and J lost 0 bases, with 9 bases between them. CDR3 amino acids: CASSLLAGANYGYTF. As DNA, the CDR3 is TGTGCCAGCAGTTTATTGGCAGGGGCTAACTATGGCTACACCTTC.

The V and J genes are TRBV7-2 and TRBJ2-7, with 11 bases aligning to TRBD2. V was clipped by 3 bases and J by 6 bases; unmatched bases: 7. Germline V gene data show CDR1 as SGHTA and CDR2 as FQGNSA. The CDR3 runs 15 residues. DNA of the CDR3: TGTGCCAGCAGCTTCATAGCGGGAGGGCTTCCCGAGCAGTACTTC. This sequence encodes CASSFIAGGLPEQYF.

This clone was seen many times. The chain links TRBV19 to TRBJ2-2, with 15 bases lining up with TRBD2. The V gene end was trimmed by 6 bases and the J gene end by 4 bases; junction bases not matched to a gene: 12. This CDR3 has 19 residues. Germline CDR1 LNHDA, CDR2 SQIVND (reference sequence). The CDR3 DNA is TGTGCCAGTAGCCGGACTAGCGGGAGGGCCTCATGGGGCACCGGGGAGCTGTTTTTT. Encoded protein: CASSRTSGRASWGTGELFF.

This sequence joins TRBV6-1 and TRBJ2-5; TRBD1 might be the D (5 bases). This CDR3 has 15 residues. Germline loops: CDR1 MNHNS, CDR2 SASEGT. V was clipped by 1 base and J by 1 base, with 10 bases between them. The CDR3 region has the DNA TGTGCCAGCAGTGAAGATGGCAGGGTCCAAGAGACCCAGTACTTC. It yields the protein CASSEDGRVQETQYF.

The rearrangement links TRBV5-6 to TRBJ2-1; 7 bases line up with TRBD2. From germline, CDR1 is SGHDT and CDR2 YYEEEE. V gave up 1 base and J gave up 2 bases; unmatched junction bases: 0. This CDR3 is 14 amino acids long. The CDR3 nucleotides read TGTGCCAGCAGCTTGAGCGGGACCTACAATGAGCAGTTCTTC. Translating it yields CASSLSGTYNEQFF.

The chain employs TRBV5-1 and TRBJ1-4; D is undetermined. This CDR3 has 16 amino acids. Trimming left V 0 bases short and J 7 bases short, with 16 bases between. Germline loops: CDR1 SGHRS, CDR2 YFSETQ. The CDR3 is CASSLVGSQTGEKLFF. The DNA of the CDR3 is TGCGCCAGCAGCTTGGTTGGCAGCCAGACGGGTGAAAAACTGTTTTTT.

This clone was counted a single time. V is TRBV7-2 and J is TRBJ2-5; D not resolved. V shed 5 bases and J shed 8 bases, with 15 bases lying between them. This CDR3 spans 13 amino acids. Germline V gene lookup returns CDR1 SGHTA and CDR2 FQGNSA. The CDR3 region is CASSQRWGYTQYF. In DNA form, the CDR3 reads TGTGCCAGCAGCCAGAGGTGGGGATACACCCAGTACTTC.

This chain uses TRBV7-9 with TRBJ1-5, with a weak D call TRBD1 (5 bases). This CDR3 contains 14 residues. Germline assignment: CDR1 SEHNR and CDR2 FQNEAQ (reference sequence). V dropped 3 bases and J dropped 0 bases, with 6 bases sitting between them. In DNA, the CDR3 is TGTGCCAGCAGCTTTCAGGGTAGCAATCAGCCCCAGCATTTT. Amino acid sequence: CASSFQGSNQPQHF.

The chain employs TRBV19 and TRBJ2-7; D possibly uses TRBD1 or TRBD2 (6 bases each). Trimming cost V 4 bases and J 3 bases, with 13 bases left between them. Germline CDR1 reads LNHDA; CDR2 reads SQIVND (reference sequence). This CDR3 comprises 14 residues. The CDR3: CASSKGGNLYEQYF. CDR3 sequence (DNA): TGTGCCAGTAGTAAAGGGGGGAATCTCTACGAGCAGTACTTC.

The rearrangement uses TRBV5-1 and TRBJ1-1, with D possibly matching TRBD1 (5 bases). Germline-derived CDR1 and CDR2 are SGHRS and YFSETQ. The V and J ends lost 5 bases and 2 bases respectively, with 13 bases between them. The CDR3 contains 14 residues. The CDR3 sequence: CASRRRQGNTEAFF. The CDR3 nucleotides are TGCGCCAGCAGGCGGAGGCAGGGAAACACTGAAGCTTTCTTT.

This clone was detected a few times. The chain joins TRBV7-8 to TRBJ2-5; D call uncertain. The CDR3 contains 13 residues. Germline-derived CDR1 and CDR2 are SGHVS and FQNEAQ. V was pared by 10 bases and J by 1 base, with 13 bases between. Here the CDR3 reads CAIAPEPQETQYF. In DNA form, the CDR3 reads TGTGCCATCGCCCCCGAGCCCCAAGAGACCCAGTACTTC.

The rearrangement links TRBV30 to TRBJ1-5; D not resolved. V was clipped by 2 bases and J by 2 bases, with 10 bases between them. The CDR3 spans 14 residues. Germline CDR1 GTSNPN, CDR2 SVGIG (reference sequence). The CDR3 spells CAWSTAGGNQPQHF. The DNA for the CDR3 is TGTGCCTGGAGTACCGCCGGGGGCAATCAGCCCCAGCATTTT.